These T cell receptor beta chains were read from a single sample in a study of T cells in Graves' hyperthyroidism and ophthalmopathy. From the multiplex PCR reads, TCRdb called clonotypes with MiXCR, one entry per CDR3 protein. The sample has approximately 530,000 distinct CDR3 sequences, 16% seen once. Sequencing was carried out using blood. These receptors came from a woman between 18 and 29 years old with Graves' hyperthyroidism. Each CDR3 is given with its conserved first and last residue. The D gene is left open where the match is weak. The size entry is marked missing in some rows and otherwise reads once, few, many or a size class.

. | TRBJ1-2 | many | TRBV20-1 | TGCAGTGGTGGGTCCGCTTTAGGCACCGGTCTTTGGTATGGCTACACCTTC | CSGGSALGTGLWYGYTF
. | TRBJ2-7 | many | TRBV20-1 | TGCAGTGCCGTCAGAGGATTATCCTACGAGCAGTACTTC | CSAVRGLSYEQYF
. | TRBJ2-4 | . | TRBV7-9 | TGTGCCAGCGCACTTCTAGCCAAAAACATTCAGTACTTC | CASALLAKNIQYF
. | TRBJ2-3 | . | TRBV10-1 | TGCGCCAGCAGTGAGTCGACAACTGAGACAGATACGCAGTATTTT | CASSESTTETDTQYF
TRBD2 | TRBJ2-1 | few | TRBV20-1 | TGCAGTGCTAGGCGCGGGGGGGCCTTTAATGAGCAGTTCTTC | CSARRGGAFNEQFF
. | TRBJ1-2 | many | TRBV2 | TGTGCCAGCACCCGGGGCAGGGGTCCTGGCTACACCTTC | CASTRGRGPGYTF
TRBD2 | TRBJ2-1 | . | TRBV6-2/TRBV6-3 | TGTGCCAGCAGTTACTCGCGGGGGGTTTCCTACAATGAGCAGTTCTTC | CASSYSRGVSYNEQFF
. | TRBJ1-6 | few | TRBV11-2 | TGTGCCAGCAGCTTCGGACAGAAAATGAGCTCCTATAATTCACCCCTCCACTTT | CASSFGQKMSSYNSPLHF
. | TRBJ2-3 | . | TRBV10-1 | TGCGCCAGCACCGCCGGGGAGACTAGCACAGATACGCAGTATTTT | CASTAGETSTDTQYF
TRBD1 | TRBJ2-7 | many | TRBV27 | TGTGCCAGCAGTTCAACCTACAGACAGGGACCCGAGCAGTACTTC | CASSSTYRQGPEQYF
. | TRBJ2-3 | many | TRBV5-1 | TGCGCCAGCAGCTACTCCCCAGATACGCAGTATTTT | CASSYSPDTQYF
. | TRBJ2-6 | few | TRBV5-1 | TGCGCCAGCAGCCCCGTGGGGGTGCGCTCTGGGGCCAACGTCCTGACTTTC | CASSPVGVRSGANVLTF
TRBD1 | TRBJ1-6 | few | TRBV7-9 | TGTGCCAGCAGCCCGGGACAGAGAAGTTCACCCCTCCACTTT | CASSPGQRSSPLHF
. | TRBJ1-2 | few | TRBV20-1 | TGCAGTGCTCCCGACCAGGGGAGTGAGTGGGTCGGCTACACCTTC | CSAPDQGSEWVGYTF
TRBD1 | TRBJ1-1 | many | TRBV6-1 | TGTGCCAGCAGCAGACAGGGGAAGTCTGAAGCTTTCTTT | CASSRQGKSEAFF
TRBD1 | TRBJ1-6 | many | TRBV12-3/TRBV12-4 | TGTGCCAGCAGTGGACAGGCCTATAATTCACCCCTCCACTTT | CASSGQAYNSPLHF
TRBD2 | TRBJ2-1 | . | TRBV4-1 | TGCGCCAGCAGCCACTCCGAAAGACTAGCGGGAGAACCCAATGAGCAGTTCTTC | CASSHSERLAGEPNEQFF
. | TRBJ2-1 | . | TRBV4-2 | TGTGCCAGCAGCCAATTCTCAGGACTAGAGCAGTTCTTC | CASSQFSGLEQFF
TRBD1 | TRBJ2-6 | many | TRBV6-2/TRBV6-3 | TGTGCCAGCAGTTCAACAGGGGCTGGGGCCAACGTCCTGACTTTC | CASSSTGAGANVLTF
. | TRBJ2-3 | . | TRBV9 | TGTGCCGGCAGCCCCACGGGAGATGATACAGATACGCAGTATTTT | CAGSPTGDDTDTQYF
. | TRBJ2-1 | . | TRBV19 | TGTGCCAGTAGTTCCCTGGGAGCCTACAATGAGCAGTTCTTC | CASSSLGAYNEQFF
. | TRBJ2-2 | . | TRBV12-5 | TGTGCTAGTGGTTTGGAAGCAAACACCGGGGAGCTGTTTTTT | CASGLEANTGELFF
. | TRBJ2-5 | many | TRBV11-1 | TGTGCCAGCAGCTTATGGAACCAAGAGACCCAGTACTTC | CASSLWNQETQYF
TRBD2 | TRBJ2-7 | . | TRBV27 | TGTGCCAGCAGGCGGGAGCACTACGAGCAGTACTTC | CASRREHYEQYF
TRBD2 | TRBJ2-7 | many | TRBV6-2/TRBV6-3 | TGTGCCAGCAGCCAGACTAGCGGGGGGACCTACGAGCAGTACTTC | CASSQTSGGTYEQYF
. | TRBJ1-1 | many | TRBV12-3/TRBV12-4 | TGTGCCAGCAGATTAAGTACTGAAGCTTTCTTT | CASRLSTEAFF
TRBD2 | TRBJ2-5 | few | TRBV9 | TGTGCCAGCAGCGTAGGGGCTAGCGGCCACCAAGAGACCCAGTACTTC | CASSVGASGHQETQYF
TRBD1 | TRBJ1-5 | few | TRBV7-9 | TGTGCCAGCAGACTCTCCTCAGGGGACAGAACCAATCAGCCCCAGCATTTT | CASRLSSGDRTNQPQHF
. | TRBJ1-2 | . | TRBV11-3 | TGTGCCAGCAGCTTAGATTTGTCAGGGGTCAACTATGGCTACACCTTC | CASSLDLSGVNYGYTF
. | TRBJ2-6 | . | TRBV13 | TGTGCCAGCAGCTTAGAGATTCGGGGGGCGGCTGGGGCCAACGTCCTGACTTTC | CASSLEIRGAAGANVLTF
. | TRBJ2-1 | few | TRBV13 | TGTGCCAGCAGCTCAGGGACTGTAGTAAGCAATGAGCAGTTCTTC | CASSSGTVVSNEQFF
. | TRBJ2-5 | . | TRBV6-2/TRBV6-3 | TGTGCCAGCAGCTGGAGGGGAAGAGAAGAGACCCAGTACTTC | CASSWRGREETQYF
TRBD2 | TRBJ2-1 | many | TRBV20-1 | TGCAGTGCTCGGGGACTAGGGGAGCTCAATGAGCAGTTCTTC | CSARGLGELNEQFF
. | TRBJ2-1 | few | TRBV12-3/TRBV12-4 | TGTGCCAGCACCCAAAATAAAAAACGCGACAATGAGCAGTTCTTC | CASTQNKKRDNEQFF
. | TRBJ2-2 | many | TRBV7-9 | TGTGCCAGCAGCTCCAACACCGGGGAGCTGTTTTTT | CASSSNTGELFF
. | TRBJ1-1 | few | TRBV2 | TGTGCCAGCAGTGTTAGCTCGAGCACTGAAGCTTTCTTT | CASSVSSSTEAFF
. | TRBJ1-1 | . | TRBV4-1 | TGCGCCAGCAGCCAAGATACTACTGAAGCTTTCTTT | CASSQDTTEAFF
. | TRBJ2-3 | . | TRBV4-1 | TGCGCCAGCAGCCAACAACTCCGGGACAACACAGATACGCAGTATTTT | CASSQQLRDNTDTQYF
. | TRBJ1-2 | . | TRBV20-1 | TGCAGTGCTAAAGACACAGGAGCTGGCTACACCTTC | CSAKDTGAGYTF
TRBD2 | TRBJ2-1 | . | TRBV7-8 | TGTGCCAGCAGCCGTGGGCGGCTAGCGGGGGGATACAATGAGCAGTTCTTC | CASSRGRLAGGYNEQFF
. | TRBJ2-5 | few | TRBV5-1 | TGCGCCAGCAGCGTCTCAGGGCCGACTTCCAAAGAGACCCAGTACTTC | CASSVSGPTSKETQYF
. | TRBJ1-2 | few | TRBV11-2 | TGTGCCGTATCAGAGAGTTACCATGGCTACACCTTC | CAVSESYHGYTF
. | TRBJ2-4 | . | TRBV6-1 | TGTGCCAGCAGTGAGGGGTCTATAGCCAAAAACATTCAGTACTTC | CASSEGSIAKNIQYF
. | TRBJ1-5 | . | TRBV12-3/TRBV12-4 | TGTGCCAGCAGTTTTACGGACAATCAGCCCCAGCATTTT | CASSFTDNQPQHF
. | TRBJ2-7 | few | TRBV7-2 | TGTGCCAGCAGCTTAGCCCAGGACCACCTCTCCTACGAGCAGTACTTC | CASSLAQDHLSYEQYF
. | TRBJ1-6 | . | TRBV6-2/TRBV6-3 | TGTGCCAGCAGTTCCCGGACTGGGTTTCGTAATTCACCCCTCCACTTT | CASSSRTGFRNSPLHF
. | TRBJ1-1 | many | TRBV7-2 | TGTGCCAGCAGCTTAGGGGCGGCTCAGTACCCTGAAGCTTTCTTT | CASSLGAAQYPEAFF
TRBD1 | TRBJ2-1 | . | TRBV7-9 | TGTGCCAGCAGCTTATCTTTTCTCCGAGGGGGCGGGAATGAGCAGTTCTTC | CASSLSFLRGGGNEQFF
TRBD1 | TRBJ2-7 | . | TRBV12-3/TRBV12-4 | TGTGCCAGCAGTTCGCCCCCTCCACAGGGGGACATCTACGAGCAGCACTTC | CASSSPPPQGDIYEQHF
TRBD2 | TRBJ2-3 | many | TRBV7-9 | TGTGCCAGCAGCGATTTGGCGGGAGGCACAGATACGCAGTATTTT | CASSDLAGGTDTQYF
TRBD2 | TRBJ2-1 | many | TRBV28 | TGTGCCAGCAGTTTTTTCGCGGGAGGGCCCTACAATGAGCAGTTCTTC | CASSFFAGGPYNEQFF